The rows below give T cell receptor beta chains drawn from one sample of a study of cytomegalovirus exposure and HLA in healthy donors. The table came from immunoSEQ multiplex PCR; TCRdb's copy has only in-frame clones and leaves some out. The sample yields 110,000 or so clones, 76% seen once. The source material was PBMCs. All receptors derive from a man aged 35-49 years in good health and CMV-seropositive. Each CDR3 is given with its conserved first and last residue. A D gene is named only where the DNA matches it firmly. The listing skips clone size in some rows; elsewhere it reads once, few, many or a size class.

V gene	J gene	clone size	D gene	CDR3 DNA	CDR3 protein
TRBV11-3	TRBJ2-5	.	TRBD1	TGTGCCAGCAGCCTCTCGACAGGGGGCGGGGAGACCCAGTACTTC	CASSLSTGGGETQYF
TRBV7-9	TRBJ2-4	.	.	TGTGCCAGCAGCTTAGGACGGAGGAACCGTCCGGACAGTCAGTACTTC	CASSLGRRNRPDSQYF
TRBV14	TRBJ2-4	few	.	TGTGCCAGCAGCCAAGATATGGGGGGTAGGGACAGTCAGTACTTC	CASSQDMGGRDSQYF
TRBV6-5	TRBJ2-7	.	TRBD2	TGTGCCAGCCGGACCTTAGCGGGAGCCTACGAGCAGTACTTC	CASRTLAGAYEQYF
TRBV2	TRBJ1-1	once	.	TGTGCCAGCATGGGACAAAAGAACACTGAAGCTTTCTTT	CASMGQKNTEAFF
TRBV11-2	TRBJ1-1	medium-sized	.	TGTGCCAGCAGCTCGAGGAACACTGAAGCTTTCTTT	CASSSRNTEAFF
TRBV19	TRBJ1-1	medium-sized	TRBD1	TGTGCCAGTAGATACAGGGGAAATACTGAAGCTTTCTTT	CASRYRGNTEAFF
TRBV18	TRBJ1-1	once	.	TGTGCCAGCTCACCTGCCCAGGGCTACGAAGCTTTCTTT	CASSPAQGYEAFF
TRBV7-9	TRBJ2-1	.	TRBD2	TGTGCCAGCAGCTCGGGACTAGCGGGGCTACCGGTCTTC	CASSSGLAGLPVF
TRBV7-2	TRBJ1-6	.	.	TGTGCCAGCAGCTTAGTTGCTGGGGCGTCCCTGAATTCACCCCTCCACTTT	CASSLVAGASLNSPLHF
TRBV5-1	TRBJ1-1	.	TRBD1	TGCGCCAGGAGCCTGGACAGGCTGGGCATGAACACTGAAGCTTTCTTT	CARSLDRLGMNTEAFF
TRBV18	TRBJ2-5	.	.	TGTGCCAGCTCATCATGGGGCACACAAGAGACCCAGTACTTC	CASSSWGTQETQYF
TRBV21-1	TRBJ2-3	.	.	TGTGCCAGCAGCAAAGAAAGCGGGAGGTGTGCAGGCACAGATACGCAGTATTTT	CASSKESGRCAGTDTQYF
TRBV27	TRBJ1-1	.	TRBD1	TGTGCCAGCAGTGCCAGACAGGGGACCTGGGGCACTGAAGCTTTCTTT	CASSARQGTWGTEAFF
TRBV28	TRBJ1-5	once	TRBD1	TGTGCCAGCAGTCGACAGGGGAGTTCTCAGCCCCAGCATTTT	CASSRQGSSQPQHF
TRBV14	TRBJ1-6	few	.	TGTGCCAGCAGCCAAGATTGGGGGGGAAATTCACCCCTCCACTTT	CASSQDWGGNSPLHF
TRBV2	TRBJ2-3	.	TRBD2	TGTGCCAGCAGTGAAAGCGGGAGAAGCACAGATACGCAGTATTTT	CASSESGRSTDTQYF
TRBV28	TRBJ2-7	.	.	TGTGCCAGCAGTTTGGGGGGGGCTGGAAAATCCGAGCAGTACTTC	CASSLGGAGKSEQYF
TRBV6-1	TRBJ1-1	.	TRBD1	TGTGCCAGCAGTGGACAGGGGAACACTGAAGCTTTCTTT	CASSGQGNTEAFF
TRBV7-9	TRBJ1-2	.	.	TGTGCCAGCAGCTTAAGCATCAGTCGGGGGAAAAGTGACTATGGCTACACCTTC	CASSLSISRGKSDYGYTF
TRBV6-1	TRBJ1-1	.	.	TGTGCCAGCAGTGAATATTCGGTGTTGCGAGAAGCTTTCTTT	CASSEYSVLREAFF
TRBV6-1	TRBJ2-5	.	TRBD1	TGTGCCAGCAGGGCCACCGGGACAGGGTTAGAGACCCAGTACTTC	CASRATGTGLETQYF
TRBV6-1	TRBJ2-1	few	.	TGTGCCAGCACTCCCGCGGGGTTCTCCTACAATGAGCAGTTCTTC	CASTPAGFSYNEQFF
TRBV2	TRBJ1-2	.	TRBD1	TGTGCCAGCAGAGTACCGGGACAGATTTATGGCTACACCTTC	CASRVPGQIYGYTF
TRBV7-3	TRBJ2-7	.	.	TGTGCCAGCAGCTTAAGAGTGGGAGGTGTTTCCTACGAGCAGTACTTC	CASSLRVGGVSYEQYF
TRBV7-2	TRBJ2-1	once	.	TGTGCCAGCAGCTTAGCGAGGGCAGGGGTGGACAATGAGCAGTTCTTC	CASSLARAGVDNEQFF
TRBV5-4	TRBJ2-7	.	TRBD2	TGTGCCAGCAGTCGGACTAGCAGCCACGAGCAGTACTTC	CASSRTSSHEQYF
TRBV5-5	TRBJ1-1	.	.	TGTGCCAGCAGCTTGGCCGGAGAGAACACTGAAGCTTTCTTT	CASSLAGENTEAFF
TRBV6-4	TRBJ1-1	few	.	TGTGCCAGCAGTGTTGGGCTGAACACTGAAGCTTTCTTT	CASSVGLNTEAFF
TRBV21-1	TRBJ1-5	.	.	TGTGCCAGCAGGGTCCGGGACAGGGTTGGGTGGTATCAGCCCCAGCATTTT	CASRVRDRVGWYQPQHF
TRBV7-9	TRBJ2-7	.	.	TGTGCCAGCAGCTTAGTCGTGCAGGCTCACCCGTACGAGCAGTACTTC	CASSLVVQAHPYEQYF
TRBV10-3	TRBJ2-3	few	TRBD2	TGTGCCATCAGCCTACGACTAGCGGGGGGGCTTGATACGCAGTATTTT	CAISLRLAGGLDTQYF